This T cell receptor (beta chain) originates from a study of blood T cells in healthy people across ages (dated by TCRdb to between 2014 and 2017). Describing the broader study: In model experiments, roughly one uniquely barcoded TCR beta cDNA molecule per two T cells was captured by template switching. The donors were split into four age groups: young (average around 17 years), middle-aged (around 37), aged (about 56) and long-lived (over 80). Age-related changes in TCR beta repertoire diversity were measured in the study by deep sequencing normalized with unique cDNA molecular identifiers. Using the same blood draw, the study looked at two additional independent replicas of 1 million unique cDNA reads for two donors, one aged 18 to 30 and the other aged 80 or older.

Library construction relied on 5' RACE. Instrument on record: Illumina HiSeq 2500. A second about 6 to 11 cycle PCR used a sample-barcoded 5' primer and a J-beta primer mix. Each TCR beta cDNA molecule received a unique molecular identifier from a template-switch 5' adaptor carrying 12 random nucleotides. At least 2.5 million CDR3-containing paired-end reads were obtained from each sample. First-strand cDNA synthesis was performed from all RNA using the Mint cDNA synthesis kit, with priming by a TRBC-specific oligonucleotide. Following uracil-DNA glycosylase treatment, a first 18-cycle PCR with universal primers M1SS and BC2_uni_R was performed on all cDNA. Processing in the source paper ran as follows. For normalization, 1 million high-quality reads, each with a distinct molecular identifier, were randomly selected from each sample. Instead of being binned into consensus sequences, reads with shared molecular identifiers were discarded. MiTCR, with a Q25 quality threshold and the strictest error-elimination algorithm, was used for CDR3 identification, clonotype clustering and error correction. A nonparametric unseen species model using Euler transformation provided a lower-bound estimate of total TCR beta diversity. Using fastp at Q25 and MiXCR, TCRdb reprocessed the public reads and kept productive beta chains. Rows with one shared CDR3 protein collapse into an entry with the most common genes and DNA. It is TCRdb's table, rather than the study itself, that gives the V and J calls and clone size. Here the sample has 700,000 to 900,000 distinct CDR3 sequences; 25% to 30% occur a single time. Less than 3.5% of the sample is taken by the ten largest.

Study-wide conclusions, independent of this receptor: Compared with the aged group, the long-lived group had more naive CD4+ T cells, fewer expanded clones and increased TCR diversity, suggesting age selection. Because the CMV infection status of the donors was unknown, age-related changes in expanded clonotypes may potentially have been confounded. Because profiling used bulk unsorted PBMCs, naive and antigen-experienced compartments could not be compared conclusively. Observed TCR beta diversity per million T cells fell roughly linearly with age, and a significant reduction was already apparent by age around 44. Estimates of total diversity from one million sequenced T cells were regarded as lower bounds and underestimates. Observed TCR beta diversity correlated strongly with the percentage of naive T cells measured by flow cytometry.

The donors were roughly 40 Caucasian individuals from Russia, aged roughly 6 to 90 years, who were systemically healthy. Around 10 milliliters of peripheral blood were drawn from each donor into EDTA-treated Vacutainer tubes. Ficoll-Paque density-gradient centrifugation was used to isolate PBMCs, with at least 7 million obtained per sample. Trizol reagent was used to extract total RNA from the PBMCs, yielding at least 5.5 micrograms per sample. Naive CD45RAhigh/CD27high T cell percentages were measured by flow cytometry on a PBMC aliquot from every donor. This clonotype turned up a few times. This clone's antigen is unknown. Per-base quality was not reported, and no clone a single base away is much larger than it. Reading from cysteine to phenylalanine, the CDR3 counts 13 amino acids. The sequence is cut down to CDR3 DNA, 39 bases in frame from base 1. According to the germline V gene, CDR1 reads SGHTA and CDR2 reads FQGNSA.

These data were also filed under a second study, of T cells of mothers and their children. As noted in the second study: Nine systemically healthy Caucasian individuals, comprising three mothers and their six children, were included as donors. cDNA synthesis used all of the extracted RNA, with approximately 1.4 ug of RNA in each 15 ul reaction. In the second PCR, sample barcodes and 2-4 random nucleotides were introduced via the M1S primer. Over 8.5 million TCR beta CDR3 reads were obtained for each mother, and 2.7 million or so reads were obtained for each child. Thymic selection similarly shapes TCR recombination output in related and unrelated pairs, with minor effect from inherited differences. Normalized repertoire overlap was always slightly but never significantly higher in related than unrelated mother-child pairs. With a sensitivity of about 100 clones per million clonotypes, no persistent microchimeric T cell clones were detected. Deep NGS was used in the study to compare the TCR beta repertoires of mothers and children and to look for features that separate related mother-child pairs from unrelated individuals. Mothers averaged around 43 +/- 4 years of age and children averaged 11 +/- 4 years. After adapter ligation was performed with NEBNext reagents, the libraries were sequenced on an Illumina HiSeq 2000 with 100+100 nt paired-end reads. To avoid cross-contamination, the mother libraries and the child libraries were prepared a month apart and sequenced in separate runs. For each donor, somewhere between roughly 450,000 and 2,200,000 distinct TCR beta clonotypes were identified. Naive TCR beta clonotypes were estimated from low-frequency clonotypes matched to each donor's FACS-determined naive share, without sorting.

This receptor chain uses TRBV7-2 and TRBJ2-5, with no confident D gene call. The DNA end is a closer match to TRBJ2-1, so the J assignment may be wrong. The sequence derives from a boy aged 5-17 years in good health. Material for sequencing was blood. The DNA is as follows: TGTGCCAGCAGCCCTCCCCCGGACAATGAGCAGTTCTTC. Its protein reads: CASSPPPDNEQFF.